At least ten counts were recorded for the clone carrying this T cell receptor beta chain. Its antigen is not known. This sample is part of a study of molecular identifiers for immune sequencing clone quantification. Study at large: The replicates split RNA from roughly 20,000 or 100,000 naive CD8 cells five ways and sequenced four.

Per the germline V gene, CDR1 is SEHNR and CDR2 is FQNEAQ (reference sequence). The CDR3 loop spans 14 amino acids. J lost 2 bases, V lost 4 bases, and 3 bases had no gene match. Findings and limits, study-wide: Reportedly, one cell's Jurkat TCR RNA was detected within 1,100,000 naive CD8 cells.

The bulk TCR libraries were made with methods described before and with listed TCR primers. TCRdb recomputed calls from the PCR reads with MiXCR, one row per CDR3 protein. The sample holds about 35,000 distinct CDR3 sequences, over 15% seen once. Naive CD8 libraries came from approximately 20,000 to 1,000,000 sorted cells with 10%, 30% or 50% RNA. What was sequenced was naive CD8+ T cells from blood, with Jurkat cell RNA spiked in. As for subset: FACS-sorted CD8+CD4-CCR7+CD45RA+ naive T cells. The chain has TRBV7-9 and TRBJ2-3, with 7 bases matching TRBD1. This clonotype originated in a human donor in good health. Some libraries in this study had Jurkat cell RNA spiked in. This CDR3 reads CASSSGQDTDTQYF. The CDR3 DNA follows: TGTGCCAGCAGCTCAGGACAGGACACAGATACGCAGTATTTT.